Listed below are T cell receptor beta chains from one sample, sequenced in a study of T cells after posttransplantation cyclophosphamide. Assay: immunoSEQ multiplex PCR; the TCRdb copy retains only in-frame clones and omits some. The sample has roughly 20,000 clones, about 98% seen once. Input material: naive CD8+ T cells sorted from PBMCs. These receptors were obtained from a man aged 35-49 years in good health, CMV-negative, and a related stem cell transplant donor. Each CDR3 is given with its conserved first and last residue. The order of the fields is V gene, D gene, clone size, J gene, CDR3 protein, CDR3 DNA. A D gene is named only where the DNA matches it firmly. Clone size is not always given. Where it is, it says once, few, many or a class for expanded clones.

TRBV6-6	NA	once	TRBJ2-7	CASSYSTGSGVEQYF	TGTGCCAGCAGTTACTCGACTGGCAGTGGAGTAGAGCAGTACTTC
TRBV5-8	TRBD2	NA	TRBJ2-2	CASSFTTSGYTGELFF	TGTGCCAGCAGCTTCACGACTAGCGGGTACACCGGGGAGCTGTTTTTT
TRBV27	NA	NA	TRBJ2-1	CASSLSREEQFF	TGTGCCAGCAGTTTATCGAGGGAGGAGCAGTTCTTC
TRBV9	NA	NA	TRBJ2-1	CASSPRGSSYNEQFF	TGTGCCAGCAGCCCGCGTGGGAGCTCCTACAATGAGCAGTTCTTC
TRBV5-1	NA	NA	TRBJ2-7	CASSLVKGLVYEQYF	TGCGCCAGCAGCTTGGTCAAGGGACTGGTCTACGAGCAGTACTTC
TRBV12-5	TRBD2	NA	TRBJ2-3	CASGPGLATDTQYF	TGTGCTAGTGGTCCGGGACTAGCGACAGATACGCAGTATTTT
TRBV7-9	NA	NA	TRBJ2-7	CASSLDRGNEQYF	TGTGCCAGCAGCTTAGATAGGGGAAACGAGCAGTACTTC
TRBV7-8	NA	once	TRBJ1-1	CASSLRRNTEAFF	TGTGCCAGCAGCTTAAGGAGGAACACTGAAGCTTTCTTT
TRBV5-1	TRBD1	NA	TRBJ2-3	CASSSRGTALYTDTQYF	TGCGCCAGCAGCTCGAGGGGGACAGCATTGTACACAGATACGCAGTATTTT
TRBV14	NA	NA	TRBJ2-7	CASSQGAGLTPYEQYF	TGTGCCAGCAGCCAAGGGGCAGGCCTTACACCCTACGAGCAGTACTTC
TRBV9	NA	NA	TRBJ2-1	CASSVAALYNEQFF	TGTGCCAGCAGCGTAGCTGCACTTTACAATGAGCAGTTCTTC
TRBV7-3	NA	NA	TRBJ2-1	CASSYSFSSYNEQFF	TGTGCCAGCAGCTACAGCTTTAGCTCCTACAATGAGCAGTTCTTC
TRBV7-8	NA	NA	TRBJ1-1	CASSLGGGTEAFF	TGTGCCAGCAGCTTAGGAGGGGGAACTGAAGCTTTCTTT
TRBV30	NA	NA	TRBJ2-7	CAWSDSIEQYF	TGTGCCTGGAGTGATAGTATCGAGCAGTACTTC
TRBV5-4	NA	NA	TRBJ2-2	CASSLEGTGELFF	TGTGCCAGCAGCTTGGAGGGGACCGGGGAGCTGTTTTTT
TRBV4-1	TRBD1	NA	TRBJ2-3	CASSPRTGSTDTQYF	TGCGCCAGCAGCCCCCGGACAGGGTCGACAGATACGCAGTATTTT